Following are 15 T cell receptor beta chains from one sample sequenced in a study of blood T cell repertoires in COVID-19. Some clones are missing from TCRdb's copy, which holds only in-frame ones; the method was immunoSEQ multiplex PCR. The sample records about 300,000 clones, approximately 89% being singletons. Material: peripheral blood. The receptors originated from a woman in her 30s who had recovered from COVID-19.

This chain links TRBV2 with TRBJ2-3, with unresolved D. CDR3 length equals 14 residues. Germline loops: CDR1 SNHLY, CDR2 FYNNEI. Trimming pared 3 bases from V and 2 bases from J, leaving 9 bases between. The chain's CDR3 is CASSDRVHTDTQYF. CDR3 coding DNA: TGTGCCAGCAGTGACCGGGTTCACACAGATACGCAGTATTTT. The entire variable domain, with the rest obtained from reference TRBV2 and TRBJ2-3, is as follows: EPEVTQTPSHQVTQMGQEVILRCVPISNHLYFYWYRQILGQKVEFLVSFYNNEISEKSEIFDDQFSVERPDGSNFTLKIRSTKLEDSAMYFCASSDRVHTDTQYFGPGTRLTVL.

This chain connects TRBV7-3 to TRBJ2-6; 9 positions agree with TRBD1. Looked up from germline, CDR1 is SGHTA and CDR2 is FQGTGA. V was clipped by 5 bases and J by 2 bases; unmatched bases: 7. This CDR3 is 17 amino acids long. CDR3 residues: CASSGYRGQAGANVLTF. CDR3 coding DNA: TGTGCCAGCAGCGGCTACAGGGGGCAAGCTGGGGCCAACGTCCTGACTTTC.

The CDR3 sequence: CASSVSRGVNSPLHF. CDR3 DNA: TGTGCCAGCAGTGTGTCCAGGGGAGTGAATTCACCCCTCCACTTT. V is TRBV2 and J is TRBJ1-6, with D possibly TRBD1 on 6 matching bases. Germline V gene sequence: CDR1 SNHLY, CDR2 FYNNEI. The germline V and J ends were trimmed by 4 bases and 7 bases, with 14 bases remaining between them. This CDR3 contains 15 residues.

The chain employs TRBV20-1 and TRBJ2-7, with D unclear. This CDR3 region has 11 residues. The V end lost 2 bases, the J end lost 6 bases, and 8 bases lay between the germline ends. Germline values: CDR1 DFQATT, CDR2 SNEGSKA (reference sequence). In DNA, the CDR3 is TGCAGTGCTAGACCAACTGGCGAGCAGTACTTC. Protein: CSARPTGEQYF.

As concerns this clone: This sample also contains other DNA sequences that code for the same CDR3. The gene calls are TRBV3-1 (or the pseudogene TRBV3-2) and TRBJ1-3; perhaps TRBD1 as D (5 bases). Germline values: CDR1 LGHDT, CDR2 YNNKEL (reference sequence). The CDR3 has 14 residues. V dropped 1 base and J dropped 3 bases, with 7 bases sitting between them. This chain's CDR3 is CASSQGGGGNTIYF. CDR3 in DNA: TGTGCCAGCAGCCAAGGCGGGGGTGGAAACACCATATATTTT.

This clone was picked up one time. The chain recombines TRBV14 with TRBJ1-1; a weak D match, TRBD1 (6 bases). Trimming took 4 bases from V and 0 from J, leaving 9 bases between them. This CDR3 spans 14 amino acids. Germline loops: CDR1 SGHDN, CDR2 FVKESK. The CDR3 protein is CASSPGQMNTEAFF. The CDR3 bases are TGTGCCAGCAGCCCCGGACAGATGAACACTGAAGCTTTCTTT.

The V call is TRBV9, the J call TRBJ2-4, with a weak D call TRBD1 (6 bases). CDR1 is SGDLS, CDR2 YYNGEE, per germline. The length of the CDR3 is 13 residues. V was clipped by 3 bases and J by 5 bases, with 9 bases between them. CDR3 amino acids: CASSAGQQNIQYF. For the CDR3, the DNA is TGTGCCAGCAGCGCCGGACAGCAAAACATTCAGTACTTC.

This chain connects TRBV27 to TRBJ2-3; 14 bases agree with TRBD2. The CDR3 has 17 amino acids. The germline gives CDR1 MNHEY, CDR2 SMNVEV (reference sequence). The V and J ends lost 6 bases and 3 bases, in that order; junction bases with no gene match: 8. The CDR3 loop is CASRRLAGGVVTDTQYF. CDR3 DNA sequence: TGTGCCAGCAGGAGACTAGCGGGGGGGGTGGTGACAGATACGCAGTATTTT.

The V and J genes are TRBV5-4 and TRBJ2-3, with TRBD2 matching 7 bases. V gave up 0 bases and J gave up 5 bases; unmatched junction bases: 3. Germline V gene data show CDR1 as SGHNT and CDR2 as YYREEE (reference sequence). The CDR3 loop spans 14 amino acids. CDR3 in amino acids: CASSLGGEGDTQYF. As DNA, the CDR3 is TGTGCCAGCAGCTTGGGAGGGGAGGGAGATACGCAGTATTTT. The whole variable domain, filled in from reference TRBV5-4 and TRBJ2-3, reads ETGVTQSPTHLIKTRGQQVTLRCSSQSGHNTVSWYQQALGQGPQFIFQYYREEENGRGNFPPRFSGLQFPNYSSELNVNALELDDSALYLCASSLGGEGDTQYFGPGTRLTVL.

The chain is built from TRBV12-3 or TRBV12-4 and TRBJ2-7; tentative D call: TRBD2 (6 bases). The CDR3 spans 11 residues. Trimming took off 5 bases at V and 8 bases at J, with 10 bases between the two ends. The CDR3 DNA reads TGTGCCAGCAGTACGGGACTCCAGCAGTACTTC. Its protein is CASSTGLQQYF.

The chain links TRBV28 to TRBJ1-5; perhaps TRBD1 as D (5 bases). Germline CDR1 and CDR2: MDHEN and SYDVKM. V lost 3 bases and J lost 2, with 11 bases in between. CDR3 size: 15 residues. In DNA form, the CDR3 reads TGTGCCAGCAGTTTGGTGCAGGGCGGCAATCAGCCCCAGCATTTT. It translates to CASSLVQGGNQPQHF.

This chain joins TRBV5-1 and TRBJ2-7; TRBD2 is a possible D gene (7 bases). CDR3 length: 15 amino acids. Trimming removed 4 bases from V and 1 base from J, with 15 bases in between. Germline V lookup: CDR1 SGHRS, CDR2 YFSETQ. CDR3: CASSLGGGRSYEQYF. DNA for the CDR3: TGCGCCAGCAGCCTGGGCGGGGGCAGATCCTACGAGCAGTACTTC.

This chain uses TRBV28 with TRBJ1-3; D possibly corresponds to TRBD1 (6 bases). CDR1 and CDR2 from the germline V gene are MDHEN and SYDVKM. The CDR3 consists of 14 residues. V dropped 8 bases and J dropped 0 bases, with 11 bases sitting between them. This chain's CDR3 is CASLDSTSGNTIYF. The CDR3 bases are TGTGCCAGCTTGGACAGTACCTCTGGAAACACCATATATTTT.

V gene TRBV6-1 combines with J gene TRBJ1-2; TRBD1 matches 7 bases. The CDR3 is 14 residues long. Germline trimming cut 3 bases from V and 4 bases from J; bases unmatched to any gene: 5. Germline assignment: CDR1 MNHNS and CDR2 SASEGT. The CDR3 sequence is CASSDPGTVYGYTF. Here the CDR3 DNA reads TGTGCCAGCAGTGACCCCGGGACAGTCTATGGCTACACCTTC.

The rearrangement uses TRBV19 and TRBJ1-2, with 10 bases fitting TRBD1. The V and J ends lost 7 bases and 8 bases, in that order; junction bases with no gene match: 7. CDR1 is LNHDA and CDR2 is SQIVND in the germline V gene (reference sequence). There are 13 residues in the CDR3. CDR3: CASNAGQGPGYTF. In DNA, the CDR3 is TGTGCCAGTAATGCGGGACAGGGGCCCGGCTACACCTTC.